These 26 T cell receptor beta chains originate from one sample sequenced in a study of early T cells in non-severe SARS-CoV-2 infection. Using its own MiXCR run on the 5' RACE reads, TCRdb lists one record per CDR3 protein. The sample has 59,000 or so distinct CDR3 sequences, roughly 12% seen once. This specimen was whole blood, taken at baseline. All receptors derive from an adult who was a healthcare worker with PCR-confirmed SARS-CoV-2 infection or an uninfected control (not recorded which).

The rearrangement links TRBV20-1 to TRBJ2-4; no clear D gene. V was shortened by 7 bases and J by 4 bases, with 14 bases between the two germline ends. The CDR3 is 13 residues long. Germline values: CDR1 DFQATT, CDR2 SNEGSKA (reference sequence). The CDR3 loop reads CSVLGPAKNIQYF. The CDR3 nucleotides read TGCAGTGTCCTCGGACCAGCAAAAAACATTCAGTACTTC.

This clonotype was detected only a few times. The gene calls are TRBV27 and TRBJ2-3; TRBD2 aligns across 11 bases. Germline V gene data show CDR1 as MNHEY and CDR2 as SMNVEV (reference sequence). The ends lost 6 bases at V and 0 bases at J; junction bases unmatched: 5. This CDR3 is built from 16 residues. The CDR3 coding sequence is TGTGCCAGCAGCCCACTAGCGGGAGCTAGCACAGATACGCAGTATTTT. Its protein product is CASSPLAGASTDTQYF.

CDR3 in amino acids: CASSQYGRGNEQFF. CDR3 DNA: TGCGCCAGCAGCCAATACGGACGGGGAAATGAGCAGTTCTTC. The chain uses TRBV4-3 and TRBJ2-1; the D gene is possibly TRBD2 (5 bases). V lost 2 bases, J lost 7 bases, and 12 bases lay in between. This CDR3 is built from 14 residues. Germline V lookup: CDR1 LGHNA, CDR2 YSLEER.

The sample holds a few counts of this clonotype. The rearrangement links TRBV6-4 to TRBJ2-3; D possibly uses TRBD1 or TRBD2 (5 bases each). The length of the CDR3 is 16 residues. Per germline, CDR1 MRHNA and CDR2 SNTAGT. V lost 0 bases to trimming and J lost 4 bases, with 14 bases between them. As DNA, the CDR3 is TGTGCCAGCAGTGACTCAGCCGGGGCGGCGGCAGATACGCAGTATTTT. Encoded protein: CASSDSAGAAADTQYF.

V and J are TRBV5-4 and TRBJ2-5; perhaps TRBD1 as D (5 bases). This CDR3 is 14 amino acids long. Trimming removed 9 bases at V and 5 bases at J, with 20 bases between. The germline CDR1 and CDR2 sequences are SGHNT and YYREEE (reference sequence). The CDR3 loop is CATRDRRLGETQYF. As DNA, the CDR3 is TGTGCCACGCGTGACAGACGGCTAGGGGAGACCCAGTACTTC.

This clonotype was counted between two and nine times. The chain couples TRBV20-1 to TRBJ1-5, with D tentatively TRBD1 (5 bases). Trimming took 5 bases from V and 5 from J, leaving 13 bases between them. Germline CDR1 reads DFQATT; CDR2 reads SNEGSKA (reference sequence). The CDR3 is made up of 13 amino acids. The CDR3 DNA reads TGCAGTGCTGTCAGGGTACTGGATCAGCCCCAGCATTTT. Amino acid sequence: CSAVRVLDQPQHF.

In this sample, this clonotype turned up a few times. The chain has TRBV24-1 and TRBJ1-1; D call uncertain. Germline-derived CDR1 and CDR2 are KGHDR and SFDVKD. V lost 3 bases and J 1 base, leaving 8 bases between the germline ends. The length of the CDR3 is 14 residues. CDR3 residues: CATSDARENTEAFF. The CDR3 coding sequence is TGTGCCACCAGTGATGCCCGGGAGAACACTGAAGCTTTCTTT.

The V call is TRBV19, the J call TRBJ2-2; 9 nucleotides agree with TRBD1. The V gene end was trimmed by 6 bases and the J gene end by 1 base; junction bases not matched to a gene: 9. Germline lookup yields CDR1 LNHDA and CDR2 SQIVND (reference sequence). There are 17 residues in the CDR3. The CDR3 here is CASSLLMGQGNTGELFF. The CDR3 nucleotides read TGTGCCAGTAGCCTACTAATGGGACAGGGGAACACCGGGGAGCTGTTTTTT.

In this sample, this clonotype turned up a few times. CDR3: CSAFLDWRRETQYF. Here the CDR3 DNA reads TGCAGTGCGTTCCTGGACTGGAGGAGGGAGACCCAGTACTTC. The chain joins TRBV20-1 to TRBJ2-5, with D possibly being TRBD2 (5 bases). In germline, CDR1 is DFQATT, CDR2 SNEGSKA (reference sequence). CDR3 length: 14 amino acids. Trimming shortened V by 6 bases and J by 5 bases, and 19 bases separated the two germline ends.

The chain combines TRBV29-1 with TRBJ2-1; D uncertain. V was clipped by 6 bases and J by 2 bases, with 2 bases between them. This CDR3 is built from 10 residues. Germline V gene lookup returns CDR1 SQVTM and CDR2 ANQGSEA. The DNA of the CDR3 is TGCAGCGTCCCCTACAATGAGCAGTTCTTC. Protein sequence: CSVPYNEQFF.

This clonotype has more than one count but fewer than ten. The chain carries TRBV5-1 and TRBJ2-7; TRBD2 matches 9 bases. Germline V gene sequence: CDR1 SGHRS, CDR2 YFSETQ. CDR3 length: 14 amino acids. Trimming at V came to 3 bases and at J to 4 bases, leaving 5 bases not matched to a gene. CDR3 DNA: TGCGCCAGCAGCTCATCTAGCGGGGATTACGAGCAGTACTTC. Its protein is CASSSSSGDYEQYF.

This clonotype was detected only a few times. This chain uses TRBV7-2 with TRBJ1-3, with 12 bases identical to TRBD1. CDR1 is SGHTA, CDR2 FQGNSA, per germline. The CDR3 runs 14 residues. Losses at the gene ends were 5 bases for V and 6 bases for J; bases not matched to a gene: 2. CDR3 bases: TGTGCCAGCAGCAGGGACAGGGGGCAAAACACCATATATTTT. Protein sequence: CASSRDRGQNTIYF.

This clonotype was counted only a few times. The chain recombines TRBV11-2 with TRBJ2-7; tentative D call: TRBD1 (6 bases). The CDR3 runs to 15 residues. From germline, CDR1 is SGHAT and CDR2 FQNNGV. Between the trimmed V and J ends, which lost 3 bases and 2 bases, there was a span of 14 bases. CDR3 sequence reads: CASSLMKGQTYEQYF. CDR3 DNA: TGTGCCAGCAGCTTGATGAAGGGACAAACCTACGAGCAGTACTTC.

This rearrangement joins TRBV18 to TRBJ1-2; no clear D. The CDR3 sequence is 13 residues long. Trimming took 2 bases from V and 1 from J, leaving 5 bases between them. Germline-derived CDR1 and CDR2 are KGHSH and LQKENI. Written as DNA, the CDR3 is TGTGCCAGCTCACCATCAGATAACTATGGCTACACCTTC. It specifies CASSPSDNYGYTF. Looking up the rest from reference TRBV18 and TRBJ1-2 gives the full variable domain: NAGVMQNPRHLVRRRGQEARLRCSPMKGHSHVYWYRQLPEEGLKFMVYLQKENIIDESGMPKERFSAEFPKEGPSILRIQQVVRGDSAAYFCASSPSDNYGYTFGSGTRLTVV.

CDR3 sequence: CASSSVLGGNTGELFF. CDR3 DNA: TGTGCCAGCAGCTCCGTTTTGGGGGGGAACACCGGGGAGCTGTTTTTT. The V and J genes are TRBV6-2 or TRBV6-3 and TRBJ2-2; TRBD2 might be the D (6 bases). This CDR3 comprises 16 residues. CDR1 MNHEY and CDR2 SVGEGT come from the germline V gene. Trimming cost V 6 bases and J 1 base, with 15 bases left between them.

J is TRBJ2-3 and V is TRBV11-2; possibly TRBD2 for D (6 bases). The CDR3 totals 14 residues. V lost 5 bases, J lost 2 bases, and 11 bases lay in between. CDR1 is SGHAT and CDR2 is FQNNGV in the germline V gene. The CDR3: CASSPGDLTDTQYF. CDR3 nucleotide sequence: TGTGCCAGCAGCCCGGGAGATCTCACAGATACGCAGTATTTT.

The rearrangement links TRBV7-8 to TRBJ1-1; TRBD1 agrees at 8 bases. Germline values: CDR1 SGHVS, CDR2 FQNEAQ. The CDR3 covers 16 residues. V was pared by 5 bases and J by 2 bases, with 10 bases of the junction left unmatched. This CDR3 reads CASSTRTGRRNTEAFF. In nucleotides, the CDR3 is TGTGCCAGCAGCACCCGGACAGGGAGGAGAAACACTGAAGCTTTCTTT.

This chain joins TRBV11-2 and TRBJ2-7, with D unclear. The CDR3 spans 16 residues. Germline CDR1 and CDR2: SGHAT and FQNNGV. The V and J ends lost 0 bases and 0 bases respectively, with 12 bases between them. In DNA, the CDR3 is TGTGCCAGCAGCTTAGACCACAGAGGCATCTCCTACGAGCAGTACTTC. As protein: CASSLDHRGISYEQYF.

This clonotype has just a few counts. The CDR3 region is CASSTRTSGGAYEQYF. The CDR3 nucleotides are TGTGCCAGCAGCACCCGGACTAGCGGGGGGGCCTACGAGCAGTACTTC. The chain joins TRBV7-2 to TRBJ2-7; 15 bases agree with TRBD2. From germline, CDR1 is SGHTA and CDR2 FQGNSA. V lost 5 bases and J lost 2; bases outside the gene matches: 4. CDR3 length: 16 residues.

The chain has TRBV11-2 and TRBJ1-1; D gene uncertain. Trimming left V 1 base short and J 0 bases short, with 12 bases between. Germline V gene data show CDR1 as SGHAT and CDR2 as FQNNGV. The CDR3 is 16 amino acids. The DNA of the CDR3 is TGTGCCAGCAGCTTAGGGGCGCCGGTGATGAACACTGAAGCTTTCTTT. It encodes CASSLGAPVMNTEAFF.

The chain couples TRBV7-9 to TRBJ2-7, with TRBD1 matching 9 bases. V trimming: 5 bases; J trimming: 3 bases; junction bases outside the gene matches: 8. The CDR3 is 15 residues long. Germline V gives CDR1 SEHNR, CDR2 FQNEAQ (reference sequence). CDR3 protein: CASSTWTGDSYEQYF. The CDR3 DNA reads TGTGCCAGCAGCACCTGGACAGGGGATAGCTACGAGCAGTACTTC.

This clonotype was seen a handful of times. The chain is built from TRBV6-1 and TRBJ1-2, with D unresolved. This CDR3 comprises 14 residues. The germline V and J ends were trimmed by 1 base and 4 bases, with 10 bases remaining between them. The germline CDR1 and CDR2 sequences are MNHNS and SASEGT. The CDR3: CASSEGPPGYGYTF. In nucleotides, the CDR3 is TGTGCCAGCAGTGAAGGCCCCCCGGGCTATGGCTACACCTTC.

This clonotype was detected many times. The V gene is TRBV24-1, the J gene TRBJ2-6, with D maybe TRBD1 (6 bases). Germline CDR1 KGHDR, CDR2 SFDVKD. The CDR3 spans 16 residues. V was clipped by 5 bases and J by 3 bases, with 13 bases between them. DNA of the CDR3: TGTGCCACCAGTGCCGCAGGACAGTATGGGGCCAACGTCCTGACTTTC. Encoded protein: CATSAAGQYGANVLTF.

The V call is TRBV18, the J call TRBJ2-7; a possible D gene is TRBD1 (6 bases). This CDR3 has 14 residues. Between the trimmed V and J ends, which lost 2 bases and 1 base, there was a span of 9 bases. Germline loops: CDR1 KGHSH, CDR2 LQKENI. The CDR3 sequence: CASSPTGQSYEQYF. In DNA, the CDR3 is TGTGCCAGCTCACCAACCGGACAGTCCTACGAGCAGTACTTC.

This chain uses TRBV27 with TRBJ2-3; D not resolved. Germline CDR1 is MNHEY and CDR2 is SMNVEV (reference sequence). The CDR3 totals 14 residues. With 4 bases removed from V and 5 bases from J, the gap between germline ends came to 13 bases. The CDR3 reads CASSSPNRVDTQYF. CDR3 sequence (DNA): TGTGCCAGCAGTTCCCCGAATAGGGTAGATACGCAGTATTTT.

The J gene is TRBJ1-1, the V gene TRBV29-1; a possible D gene is TRBD1 (5 bases). V lost 6 bases to trimming and J lost 5 bases, with 10 bases between them. The CDR3 has 11 residues. The germline V gene has CDR1 SQVTM and CDR2 ANQGSEA. The CDR3 reads CSVGTGTEAFF. CDR3 bases: TGCAGCGTCGGGACTGGGACTGAAGCTTTCTTT.